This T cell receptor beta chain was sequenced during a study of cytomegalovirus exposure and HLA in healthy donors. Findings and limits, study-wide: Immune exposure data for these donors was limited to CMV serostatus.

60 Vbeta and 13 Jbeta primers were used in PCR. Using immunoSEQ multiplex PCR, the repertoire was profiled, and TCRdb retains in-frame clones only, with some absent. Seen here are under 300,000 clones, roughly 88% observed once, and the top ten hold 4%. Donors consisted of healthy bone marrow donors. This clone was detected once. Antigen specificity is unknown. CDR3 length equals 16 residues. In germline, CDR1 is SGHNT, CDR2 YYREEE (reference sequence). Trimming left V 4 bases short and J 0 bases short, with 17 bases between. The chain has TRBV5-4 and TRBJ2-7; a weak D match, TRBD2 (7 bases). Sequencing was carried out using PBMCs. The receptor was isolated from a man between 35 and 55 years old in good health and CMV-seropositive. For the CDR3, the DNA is TGTGCCAGCAGCCCCGAGGGGGGGGCCCACTCCTACGAGCAGTACTTC. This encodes CASSPEGGAHSYEQYF.